This T cell receptor (beta chain) was captured by sequencing in a study of T cell responses to AZD1222 COVID-19 vaccine. General observations from the study: The study found Spike-specific TCR breadth and depth rose after two AZD1222 doses.

As to this clone: The antigen is not known.

Only in-frame clones appear in the TCRdb table, and some are missing; sequencing was by immunoSEQ multiplex PCR. The table records roughly 99,000 clones, about 90% of them present only once. This CDR3 contains 17 residues. Trimming removed 3 bases from V and 7 bases from J; junction bases left unmatched: 10. CDR1 and CDR2 from the germline V gene are LGHNA and YSLEER. This TCR was sampled from an adult who received the AZD1222 COVID-19 vaccine. The chain links TRBV4-3 to TRBJ2-4, with 12 bases fitting TRBD1. Specimen: peripheral blood, collected 28 days after the second AZD1222 dose. The CDR3 DNA is TGCGCCAGCAGCCAGGAAAAAAGGGGGACAGGGGGCAACATTCAGTACTTC. Its translation: CASSQEKRGTGGNIQYF.